These T cell receptor beta chains were read from a single sample in a study of T-cell reconstitution after alpha-beta-depleted transplantation in children. TCRdb re-analysed the PCR reads in MiXCR, keeping a single row per CDR3 protein. The sample shows roughly 570,000 distinct CDR3 sequences, roughly 27% of them seen only once. The sequencing used PBMCs, collected before TCRalphabeta/CD19-depleted stem cell transplant. The receptors were gathered from a boy under three years old with Wiskott-Aldrich syndrome, due to receive a stem cell transplant. The CDR3 runs from the conserved cysteine through the conserved F or W. The D gene is left open where the match is weak. Rows may omit the clone size; those that give it use once, few, many or a size class.

j_call: TRBJ2-5
v_call: TRBV7-2
d_call: -
clone_size: few
cdr3_aa: CASSLRRVQETQYF
cdr3_nt: TGTGCCAGCAGCTTACGCAGGGTACAAGAGACCCAGTACTTC

j_call: TRBJ2-3
v_call: TRBV11-2
d_call: TRBD2
clone_size: -
cdr3_aa: CASSFAGGLTDTQYF
cdr3_nt: TGTGCCAGCAGCTTTGCGGGAGGGCTCACAGATACGCAGTATTTT

j_call: TRBJ2-1
v_call: TRBV4-2
d_call: TRBD1
clone_size: -
cdr3_aa: CASSQAVHEGARQNEQFF
cdr3_nt: TGTGCCAGCAGCCAAGCAGTTCATGAGGGGGCCCGACAGAATGAGCAGTTCTTC

j_call: TRBJ2-5
v_call: TRBV27
d_call: -
clone_size: once
cdr3_aa: CASSPDALQETQYF
cdr3_nt: TGTGCCAGCAGTCCTGATGCTCTCCAAGAGACCCAGTACTTC

j_call: TRBJ1-6
v_call: TRBV27
d_call: -
clone_size: -
cdr3_aa: CASSLTPGYNSPLHF
cdr3_nt: TGTGCCAGCAGTTTAACCCCAGGTTATAATTCACCCCTCCACTTT

j_call: TRBJ2-1
v_call: TRBV11-1
d_call: TRBD2
clone_size: once
cdr3_aa: CASSPQRASGRRGTEQFF
cdr3_nt: TGTGCCAGCAGCCCCCAGAGAGCTAGCGGGAGGAGAGGAACTGAGCAGTTCTTC

j_call: TRBJ2-1
v_call: TRBV6-1
d_call: TRBD2
clone_size: -
cdr3_aa: CASSEQSGGYNEQFF
cdr3_nt: TGTGCCAGCAGTGAACAAAGCGGGGGATACAATGAGCAGTTCTTC

j_call: TRBJ1-1
v_call: TRBV5-1
d_call: TRBD1
clone_size: -
cdr3_aa: CASSPGQGDAAFF
cdr3_nt: TGCGCCAGCAGCCCAGGACAGGGCGATGCAGCTTTCTTT

j_call: TRBJ2-5
v_call: TRBV12-3/TRBV12-4
d_call: -
clone_size: -
cdr3_aa: CASSLMGSSGYQETQYF
cdr3_nt: TGTGCCAGCAGTTTAATGGGGAGCTCAGGGTACCAAGAGACCCAGTACTTC

j_call: TRBJ2-2
v_call: TRBV7-8
d_call: TRBD2
clone_size: -
cdr3_aa: CASSLAASGRATAGELFF
cdr3_nt: TGTGCCAGCAGCTTAGCGGCTAGCGGGAGAGCGACGGCCGGGGAGCTGTTTTTT

j_call: TRBJ2-1
v_call: TRBV9
d_call: TRBD2
clone_size: few
cdr3_aa: CASSPHISGTSGILSYNEQFF
cdr3_nt: TGTGCCAGCAGCCCACACATTTCAGGGACTAGCGGAATCCTCTCCTACAATGAGCAGTTCTTC

j_call: TRBJ2-7
v_call: TRBV20-1
d_call: TRBD2
clone_size: -
cdr3_aa: CSARALGLAGTYEQYF
cdr3_nt: TGCAGTGCTAGAGCTCTGGGACTAGCGGGGACCTACGAGCAGTACTTC

j_call: TRBJ2-1
v_call: TRBV7-3
d_call: TRBD1
clone_size: -
cdr3_aa: CASSLDGTGGGEQFF
cdr3_nt: TGTGCCAGCAGCTTAGATGGGACAGGGGGCGGTGAGCAGTTCTTC

j_call: TRBJ2-7
v_call: TRBV10-3
d_call: TRBD2
clone_size: once
cdr3_aa: CAISESPQVAGAREQYF
cdr3_nt: TGTGCCATCAGTGAGTCTCCCCAGGTAGCGGGAGCAAGGGAGCAGTACTTC

j_call: TRBJ2-2
v_call: TRBV9
d_call: -
clone_size: -
cdr3_aa: CASSVHPGAPGELFF
cdr3_nt: TGTGCCAGCAGCGTCCATCCAGGGGCTCCCGGGGAGCTGTTTTTT

j_call: TRBJ1-1
v_call: TRBV20-1
d_call: -
clone_size: -
cdr3_aa: CSASKGLSTEAFF
cdr3_nt: TGCAGTGCTAGTAAGGGTTTGTCCACTGAAGCTTTCTTT

j_call: TRBJ1-1
v_call: TRBV10-2
d_call: TRBD1
clone_size: few
cdr3_aa: CASKFSGGAEAFF
cdr3_nt: TGCGCCAGCAAGTTTTCAGGGGGGGCTGAAGCTTTCTTT

j_call: TRBJ2-3
v_call: TRBV12-3/TRBV12-4
d_call: TRBD2
clone_size: -
cdr3_aa: CASTLGGDSTDTQYF
cdr3_nt: TGTGCCAGCACCCTGGGGGGGGACAGCACAGATACGCAGTATTTT

j_call: TRBJ2-1
v_call: TRBV5-1
d_call: -
clone_size: few
cdr3_aa: CASSAQGTEQFF
cdr3_nt: TGCGCCAGCAGCGCCCAGGGAACGGAGCAGTTCTTC

j_call: TRBJ2-5
v_call: TRBV30
d_call: -
clone_size: -
cdr3_aa: CAWSVGGKDETQYF
cdr3_nt: TGTGCCTGGAGTGTAGGTGGGAAGGATGAGACCCAGTACTTC

j_call: TRBJ1-6
v_call: TRBV28
d_call: -
clone_size: few
cdr3_aa: CASRRTPRARPYNSPLHF
cdr3_nt: TGTGCCAGCAGACGAACCCCCAGGGCGAGGCCCTATAATTCACCCCTCCACTTT

j_call: TRBJ2-1
v_call: TRBV2
d_call: -
clone_size: -
cdr3_aa: CASSEWRSGRNEQFF
cdr3_nt: TGTGCCAGCAGTGAGTGGCGGAGTGGTCGCAATGAGCAGTTCTTC

j_call: TRBJ2-7
v_call: TRBV27
d_call: TRBD2
clone_size: few
cdr3_aa: CASSLLRTSPGTYEQYF
cdr3_nt: TGTGCCAGCAGTTTATTGCGGACTAGCCCTGGCACCTACGAGCAGTACTTC